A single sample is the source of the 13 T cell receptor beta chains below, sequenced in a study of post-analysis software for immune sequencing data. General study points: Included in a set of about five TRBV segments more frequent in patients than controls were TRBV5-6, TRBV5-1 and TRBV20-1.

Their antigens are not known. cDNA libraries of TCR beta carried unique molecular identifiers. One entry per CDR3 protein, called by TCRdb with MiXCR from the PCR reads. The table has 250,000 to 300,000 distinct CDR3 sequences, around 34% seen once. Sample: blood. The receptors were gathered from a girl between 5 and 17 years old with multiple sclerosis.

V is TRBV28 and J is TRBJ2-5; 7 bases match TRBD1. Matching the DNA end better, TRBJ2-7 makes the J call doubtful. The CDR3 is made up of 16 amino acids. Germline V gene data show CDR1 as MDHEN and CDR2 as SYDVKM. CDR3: CASSSWSGGGLDEQYF. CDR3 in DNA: TGTGCCAGCAGTTCGTGGTCAGGGGGTGGCCTGGACGAGCAGTACTTC.

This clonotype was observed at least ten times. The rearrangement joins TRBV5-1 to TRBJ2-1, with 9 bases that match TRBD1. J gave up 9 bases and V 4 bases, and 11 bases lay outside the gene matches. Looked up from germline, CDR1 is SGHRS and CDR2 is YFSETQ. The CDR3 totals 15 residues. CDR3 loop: CASSPGQGSFSEQFF. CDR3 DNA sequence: TGCGCCAGCAGCCCTGGACAGGGGAGCTTTAGTGAGCAGTTCTTC.

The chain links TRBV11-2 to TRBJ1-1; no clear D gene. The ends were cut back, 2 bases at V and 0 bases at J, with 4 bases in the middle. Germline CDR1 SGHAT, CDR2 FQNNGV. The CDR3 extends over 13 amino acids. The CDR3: CASSLQMNTEAFF. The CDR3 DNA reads TGTGCCAGCAGCTTACAGATGAACACTGAAGCTTTCTTT.

CDR3 sequence (DNA): TGCAGCGTGCCACCGGGACAGGATTACAATGAGCAGTTCTTC. Its translation is CSVPPGQDYNEQFF. The V call is TRBV29-1, the J call TRBJ2-1, with 8 bases matching TRBD1. Germline values: CDR1 SQVTM, CDR2 ANQGSEA. CDR3 size: 14 residues. After removal of 6 bases from V and 4 bases from J, the junction contained 8 bases not matched to a gene.

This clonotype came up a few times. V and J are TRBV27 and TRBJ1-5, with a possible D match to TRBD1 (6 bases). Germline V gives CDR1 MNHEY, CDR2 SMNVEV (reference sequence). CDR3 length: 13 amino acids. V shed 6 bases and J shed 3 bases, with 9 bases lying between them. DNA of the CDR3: TGTGCCAGCAGCACAGGGCACAATCAGCCCCAGCATTTT. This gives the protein CASSTGHNQPQHF.

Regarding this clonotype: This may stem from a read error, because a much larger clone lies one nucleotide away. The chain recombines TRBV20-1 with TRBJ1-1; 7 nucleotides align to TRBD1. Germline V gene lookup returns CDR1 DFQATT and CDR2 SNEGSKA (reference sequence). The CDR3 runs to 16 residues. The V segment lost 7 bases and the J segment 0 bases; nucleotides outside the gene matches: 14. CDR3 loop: CSVPRPGQSMNTEAFF. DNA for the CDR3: TGCAGTGTCCCAAGGCCGGGACAGAGCATGAACACTGAAGCTTTCTTT.

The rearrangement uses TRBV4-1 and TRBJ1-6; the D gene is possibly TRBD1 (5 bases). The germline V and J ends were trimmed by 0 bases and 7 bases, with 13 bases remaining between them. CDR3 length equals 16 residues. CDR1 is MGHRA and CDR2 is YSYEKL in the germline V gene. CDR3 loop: CASSQESRVGNSPLHF. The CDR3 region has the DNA TGCGCCAGCAGCCAAGAGTCCAGGGTGGGGAATTCACCCCTCCACTTT.

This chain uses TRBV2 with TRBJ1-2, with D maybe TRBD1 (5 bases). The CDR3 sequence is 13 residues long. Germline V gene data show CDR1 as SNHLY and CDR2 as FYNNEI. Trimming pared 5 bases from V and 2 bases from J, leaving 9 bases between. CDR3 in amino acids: CASSSRDNYGYTF. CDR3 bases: TGTGCCAGCAGTTCCAGGGACAACTATGGCTACACCTTC.

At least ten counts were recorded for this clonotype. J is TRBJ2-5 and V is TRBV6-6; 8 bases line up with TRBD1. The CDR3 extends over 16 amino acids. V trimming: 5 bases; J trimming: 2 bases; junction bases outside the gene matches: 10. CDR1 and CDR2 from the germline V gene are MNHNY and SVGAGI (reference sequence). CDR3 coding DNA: TGTGCCAGCAGTCGGAGGACAGGGAGGTTTCAAGAGACCCAGTACTTC. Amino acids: CASSRRTGRFQETQYF.

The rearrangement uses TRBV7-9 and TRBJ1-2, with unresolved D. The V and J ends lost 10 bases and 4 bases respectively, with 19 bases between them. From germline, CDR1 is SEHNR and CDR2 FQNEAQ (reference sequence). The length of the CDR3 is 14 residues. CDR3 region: CAILPGGGSYGYTF. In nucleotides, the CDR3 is TGTGCCATCCTACCCGGAGGCGGTAGCTATGGCTACACCTTC.

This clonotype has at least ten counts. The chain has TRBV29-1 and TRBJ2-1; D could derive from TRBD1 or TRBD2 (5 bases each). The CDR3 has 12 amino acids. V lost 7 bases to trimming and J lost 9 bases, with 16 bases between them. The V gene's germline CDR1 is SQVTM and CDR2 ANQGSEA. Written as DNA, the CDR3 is TGCAGCGCCGGCCCCATGGGGACTGAGCAGTTCTTC. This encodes CSAGPMGTEQFF.

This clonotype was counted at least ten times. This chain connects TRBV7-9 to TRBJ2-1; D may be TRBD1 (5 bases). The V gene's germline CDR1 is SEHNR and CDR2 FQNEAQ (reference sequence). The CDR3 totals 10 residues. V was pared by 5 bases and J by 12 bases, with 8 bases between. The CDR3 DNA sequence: TGTGCCAGCAGCCGGCAGGGGCAGTTCTTC. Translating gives CASSRQGQFF. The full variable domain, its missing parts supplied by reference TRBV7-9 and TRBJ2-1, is DTGVSQNPRHKITKRGQNVTFRCDPISEHNRLYWYRQTLGQGPEFLTYFQNEAQLEKSRLLSDRFSAERPKGSFSTLEIQRTEQGDSAMYLCASSRQGQFFGPGTRLTVL.

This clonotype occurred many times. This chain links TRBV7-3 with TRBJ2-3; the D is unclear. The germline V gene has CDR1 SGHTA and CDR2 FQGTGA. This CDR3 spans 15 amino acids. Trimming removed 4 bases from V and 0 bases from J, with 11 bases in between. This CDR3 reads CASSSVGGSTDTQYF. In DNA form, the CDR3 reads TGTGCCAGCAGCTCCGTCGGCGGAAGCACAGATACGCAGTATTTT. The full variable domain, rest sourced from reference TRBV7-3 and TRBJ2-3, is GAGVSQTPSNKVTEKGKYVELRCDPISGHTALYWYRQSLGQGPEFLIYFQGTGAADDSGLPNDRFFAVRPEGSVSTLKIQRTERGDSAVYLCASSSVGGSTDTQYFGPGTRLTVL.